This T cell receptor (beta chain) was identified during a study of blood T cell repertoires in COVID-19. Study-wide background: T cells, B-cell-depleted T cells, or PBMCs supplied cDNA or gDNA.

With 2 bases removed from V and 3 bases from J, the gap between germline ends came to 6 bases. Germline V gene lookup returns CDR1 KGHDR and CDR2 SFDVKD. CDR3 length: 13 residues. In this sample, this clone turned up a few times. Profiled with immunoSEQ multiplex PCR; TCRdb holds only in-frame clones, not every one. The table has under 500,000 clones, 85% to 90% seen once. Sequenced sample: peripheral blood. This receptor was obtained from a woman aged 25 to 39 with acute or convalescent COVID-19. The chain couples TRBV24-1 to TRBJ1-1; D uncertain. The CDR3 reads CATSDSADTEAFF. The DNA of the CDR3 is TGTGCCACCAGTGATTCAGCGGACACTGAAGCTTTCTTT.